What follows are 32 T cell receptor beta chains derived from one specimen sequenced in a study of T cell responses to AZD1222 COVID-19 vaccine. TCRdb keeps only in-frame clones here, not all; method: immunoSEQ multiplex PCR. The sample shows approximately 190,000 clones, 80% to 95% of them seen only once. Sequencing was performed on peripheral blood, taken on day 0 of AZD1222 vaccination. These receptors all come from an adult in good health.

The rearrangement joins TRBV5-5 to TRBJ1-6; D is unclear. There are 15 residues in the CDR3. Germline loops: CDR1 SGHKS, CDR2 YYEKEE (reference sequence). The V and J ends lost 5 bases and 0 bases respectively, with 9 bases between them. CDR3 protein: CASRVGSSYNSPLHF. CDR3 DNA: TGTGCCAGCAGAGTTGGTAGCTCCTATAATTCACCCCTCCACTTT.

This chain connects TRBV2 to TRBJ2-5; 7 nucleotides line up with TRBD2. The germline gives CDR1 SNHLY, CDR2 FYNNEI. CDR3 length equals 15 residues. The trim removed 7 bases at V and 0 bases at J, leaving 8 bases unmatched. The CDR3, as DNA: TGTGCCAGCAACGTTGGCCTAGCGGACCAAGAGACCCAGTACTTC. Protein product: CASNVGLADQETQYF.

This clone has a single count. The same CDR3 arises from other DNA sequences in this sample as well. J is TRBJ1-1 and V is TRBV9; tentatively, D is TRBD1 (5 bases). The germline gives CDR1 SGDLS, CDR2 YYNGEE. V lost 2 bases and J 4 bases, leaving 9 bases between the germline ends. The CDR3 has 13 amino acids. Here the CDR3 DNA reads TGTGCCAGCAGCGTCCAGGGTCGCACTGAAGCTTTCTTT. Amino acid sequence: CASSVQGRTEAFF.

This chain connects TRBV12-3 or TRBV12-4 to TRBJ2-5; D unresolved. The V gene lost 5 bases and the J gene lost 5 bases, with 12 bases spanning the gap. The length of the CDR3 is 13 residues. The CDR3 here is CASSQQRRETQYF. CDR3 in DNA: TGTGCCAGCAGTCAACAGCGACGCGAGACCCAGTACTTC.

V gene TRBV7-6 combines with J gene TRBJ1-4; a possible D gene is TRBD1 (6 bases). Germline V lookup: CDR1 SGHVS, CDR2 FNYEAQ. Trimming removed 5 bases from V and 3 bases from J, with 19 bases in between. This CDR3 has 17 amino acids. The CDR3 loop reads CASSPRGRSASNEKLFF. CDR3 in DNA: TGTGCCAGCAGCCCCAGGGGCAGGAGCGCCTCTAATGAAAAACTGTTTTTT.

A word on this clone: Other DNA sequences from this sample encode an identical CDR3 as well. The J gene is TRBJ1-2, the V gene TRBV19; D gene uncertain. V was shortened by 4 bases and J by 1 base, with 7 bases between the two germline ends. The CDR3 contains 13 residues. Germline loops: CDR1 LNHDA, CDR2 SQIVND (reference sequence). The CDR3 protein is CASSSGFNYGYTF. The CDR3 DNA sequence: TGTGCCAGTAGTAGCGGTTTTAACTATGGCTACACCTTC.

The CDR3 coding sequence is TGTGCCAGTAATCAGGAGGGCAGTCTTTTAAGCTCCTACAATGAGCAGTTCTTC. Encoded protein: CASNQEGSLLSSYNEQFF. This sequence joins TRBV19 and TRBJ2-1, with a weak D call TRBD2 (6 bases). V lost 7 bases and J 0 bases, leaving 22 bases between the germline ends. The CDR3 length is 18 residues. Germline lookup yields CDR1 LNHDA and CDR2 SQIVND (reference sequence). Full variable domain (missing parts from reference TRBV19 and TRBJ2-1): DGGITQSPKYLFRKEGQNVTLSCEQNLNHDAMYWYRQDPGQGLRLIYYSQIVNDFQKGDIAEGYSVSREKKESFPLTVTSAQKNPTAFYLCASNQEGSLLSSYNEQFFGPGTRLTVL.

The chain is built from TRBV6-5 and TRBJ1-2; tentatively, D is TRBD1 (5 bases). This CDR3 has 14 residues. Per the germline V gene, CDR1 is MNHEY and CDR2 is SVGAGI. Trimming took off 2 bases at V and 4 bases at J, with 11 bases between the two ends. The CDR3 region is CASSYEDRSYGYTF. The CDR3 nucleotides are TGTGCCAGCAGTTACGAAGACAGAAGCTATGGCTACACCTTC.

The chain carries TRBV7-2 and TRBJ1-4; D gene unclear. V dropped 2 bases and J dropped 7 bases, with 14 bases sitting between them. Germline V CDR1 and CDR2: SGHTA, FQGNSA. The length of the CDR3 is 15 residues. The CDR3 sequence: CASSLSDPSVEKLFF. DNA for the CDR3: TGTGCCAGCAGCTTATCCGATCCGAGCGTTGAAAAACTGTTTTTT.

This sequence joins TRBV4-1 and TRBJ1-2; a weak D match, TRBD1 (6 bases). CDR1 and CDR2 (germline): MGHRA, YSYEKL. CDR3 length: 15 amino acids. Trimming stripped 2 bases from V and 8 bases from J, with 18 bases between. Here the CDR3 reads CASSQMGGVERGYTF. The DNA of the CDR3 is TGCGCCAGCAGCCAAATGGGGGGCGTTGAGCGGGGCTACACCTTC.

The V gene is TRBV7-2, the J gene TRBJ2-3; D assignment may be TRBD1 or TRBD2 (5 bases each). CDR3 size: 18 residues. Germline CDR1 reads SGHTA; CDR2 reads FQGNSA. V lost 5 bases to trimming and J lost 7 bases, with 28 bases between them. CDR3 sequence: CASSPPTGGGTFANTQYF. The CDR3 nucleotides are TGTGCCAGCAGCCCTCCCACTGGTGGGGGAACTTTCGCAAATACGCAGTATTTT.

The chain links TRBV7-9 to TRBJ1-1; possible D gene TRBD1, 5 bases. With 3 bases removed from V and 5 bases from J, the gap between germline ends came to 16 bases. Germline CDR1 reads SEHNR; CDR2 reads FQNEAQ (reference sequence). CDR3 length: 15 amino acids. The chain's CDR3 is CASSFGQGRGTEAFF. For the CDR3, the DNA is TGTGCCAGCAGCTTCGGTCAGGGTCGAGGGACTGAAGCTTTCTTT.

This clone was picked up one time. The chain links TRBV3-1 (or the pseudogene TRBV3-2) to TRBJ2-3, with TRBD2 identical over 11 bases. J lost 2 bases, V lost 0 bases, and 16 bases had no gene match. This CDR3 has 21 residues. The germline gives CDR1 LGHDT, CDR2 YNNKEL (reference sequence). The CDR3 DNA reads as TGTGCCAGCAGCCAAGATTTGCGTCTAGCGGGGGGCCGGGGTCACACAGATACGCAGTATTTT. Translated, it gives CASSQDLRLAGGRGHTDTQYF.

The V and J genes are TRBV5-1 and TRBJ2-5, with no clear D. Trimming stripped 1 base from V and 2 bases from J, with 9 bases between. This CDR3 is 14 amino acids long. CDR1 is SGHRS and CDR2 is YFSETQ in the germline V gene. The CDR3 nucleotides read TGCGCCAGCAGCTTGTTAGGTATACAAGAGACCCAGTACTTC. Protein: CASSLLGIQETQYF. Supplemented by reference TRBV5-1 and TRBJ2-5, the full variable domain reads KAGVTQTPRYLIKTRGQQVTLSCSPISGHRSVSWYQQTPGQGLQFLFEYFSETQRNKGNFPGRFSGRQFSNSRSEMNVSTLELGDSALYLCASSLLGIQETQYFGPGTRLLVL.

This clone was detected only once. This chain connects TRBV28 to TRBJ2-3; D may be TRBD1 or TRBD2 (5 bases each). Germline CDR1 MDHEN, CDR2 SYDVKM. Trimming cost V 7 bases and J 4 bases, with 18 bases left between them. The CDR3 spans 15 residues. Written as DNA, the CDR3 is TGTGCCAGCAAGGCCCGGGACGTAGTAGCAGATACGCAGTATTTT. This gives the protein CASKARDVVADTQYF.

The rearrangement joins TRBV3-1 (or the pseudogene TRBV3-2) to TRBJ2-2, with D possibly being TRBD2 (6 bases). Germline V gene data show CDR1 as LGHDT and CDR2 as YNNKEL (reference sequence). The CDR3 covers 14 residues. V gave up 7 bases and J gave up 1 base, with 10 bases separating them. CDR3 DNA: TGTGCCAGCAAGCGGCGGGGGAACACCGGGGAGCTGTTTTTT. As protein: CASKRRGNTGELFF.

This chain uses TRBV19 with TRBJ1-1; D perhaps matches TRBD1 (5 bases). There are 16 residues in the CDR3. Germline CDR1 and CDR2: LNHDA and SQIVND (reference sequence). V gave up 7 bases and J gave up 2 bases, with 20 bases separating them. CDR3 loop: CASTRPGTSVNTEAFF. CDR3 DNA sequence: TGTGCCAGTACTCGCCCGGGGACGTCAGTCAACACTGAAGCTTTCTTT.

The chain employs TRBV5-8 and TRBJ1-4; perhaps TRBD1 as D (5 bases). With 2 bases removed from V and 4 bases from J, the gap between germline ends came to 18 bases. The CDR3 is 17 amino acids. CDR1 and CDR2 (germline): SGHTS, YDEGEE. CDR3 in DNA: TGTGCCAGCAGCTTCACAGGAGCCGCCGGGCTTAATGAAAAACTGTTTTTT. Amino acids: CASSFTGAAGLNEKLFF.

The CDR3 bases are TGTGCCAGCAGCTTACAGCGGGGGCCCCAAGAGACCCAGTACTTC. Translated, it gives CASSLQRGPQETQYF. This chain connects TRBV7-2 to TRBJ2-5; TRBD2 matches at 8 bases. The CDR3 is made up of 15 amino acids. In germline, CDR1 is SGHTA, CDR2 FQGNSA. After removal of 2 bases from V and 1 base from J, the junction contained 3 bases not matched to a gene.

V usage is TRBV6-5 and J usage is TRBJ1-4; D gene unclear. The CDR3 totals 16 residues. The V and J ends lost 3 bases and 8 bases respectively, with 19 bases between them. The germline V gene encodes CDR1 MNHEY and CDR2 SVGAGI. CDR3 sequence: CASSYSRGAGVEKLFF. In DNA form, the CDR3 reads TGTGCCAGCAGTTATTCCCGGGGAGCCGGAGTGGAAAAACTGTTTTTT.

This sequence joins TRBV12-3 or TRBV12-4 and TRBJ1-1; D not certain. V gave up 7 bases and J gave up 2 bases, with 5 bases separating them. The CDR3 spans 11 residues. CDR3 nucleotide sequence: TGTGCCAGCAAGGACAACACTGAAGCTTTCTTT. Translating gives CASKDNTEAFF.

V usage is TRBV2 and J usage is TRBJ2-3; TRBD2 might be the D (6 bases). Deletions cut 4 bases from V and 1 base from J, with 9 bases between. The CDR3 contains 14 residues. Per the germline V gene, CDR1 is SNHLY and CDR2 is FYNNEI. CDR3 residues: CASSVQRGTDTQYF. The CDR3 DNA is TGTGCCAGCAGTGTACAGCGGGGCACAGATACGCAGTATTTT.

Only one count was recorded for this clone. V usage is TRBV6-1 and J usage is TRBJ1-1; D not certain. CDR1 and CDR2 (germline): MNHNS, SASEGT. V gave up 6 bases and J gave up 1 base, with 6 bases separating them. The CDR3 has 12 residues. The CDR3 bases are TGTGCCAGCAGGACACCGAACACTGAAGCTTTCTTT. Translating gives CASRTPNTEAFF.

The chain joins TRBV4-3 to TRBJ2-4, with D possibly TRBD2 on 5 matching bases. The V end was cut by 0 bases, the J end by 1 base, with 13 bases between. Germline V gene lookup returns CDR1 LGHNA and CDR2 YSLEER. The length of the CDR3 is 17 residues. Here the CDR3 DNA reads TGCGCCAGCAGCCAAGATGGAACGGGGTCGGCCAAAAACATTCAGTACTTC. It translates to CASSQDGTGSAKNIQYF.

The V and J genes are TRBV2 and TRBJ1-1; 7 nucleotides align to TRBD1. Germline loops: CDR1 SNHLY, CDR2 FYNNEI. The CDR3 is 14 residues long. The V gene end was trimmed by 2 bases and the J gene end by 5 bases; junction bases not matched to a gene: 5. The CDR3 region is CASSENRGGTEAFF. CDR3 bases: TGTGCCAGCAGTGAAAACAGGGGTGGAACTGAAGCTTTCTTT.

The rearrangement joins TRBV4-1 to TRBJ2-7; no definite D call. Germline assignment: CDR1 MGHRA and CDR2 YSYEKL. The CDR3 length is 14 residues. Deletions cut 3 bases from V and 3 bases from J, with 12 bases between. CDR3 sequence reads: CASSQDGPNYEQYF. CDR3 nucleotides: TGCGCCAGCAGCCAGGACGGGCCCAACTACGAGCAGTACTTC.

This chain joins TRBV7-9 and TRBJ1-2; D ambiguous. V was trimmed by 7 bases and J by 1 base, leaving 13 bases between them. The CDR3 consists of 14 residues. Germline assignment: CDR1 SEHNR and CDR2 FQNEAQ (reference sequence). The DNA of the CDR3 is TGTGCCAGCAACCCCTCGCAGTTTAACTATGGCTACACCTTC. Translated: CASNPSQFNYGYTF.

The chain recombines TRBV5-1 with TRBJ1-1; D gene unclear. The CDR3 totals 13 residues. Trimming took off 3 bases at V and 4 bases at J, with 10 bases between the two ends. Per the germline V gene, CDR1 is SGHRS and CDR2 is YFSETQ. The CDR3 sequence is CASSSQEATEAFF. In DNA, the CDR3 is TGCGCCAGCAGCTCCCAAGAGGCCACTGAAGCTTTCTTT.

About this clone itself: Other DNA sequences in the same sample also yield this CDR3. The V call is TRBV28, the J call TRBJ1-2, with unresolved D. The CDR3 consists of 14 residues. V was trimmed by 2 bases and J by 0 bases, leaving 7 bases between them. CDR1 and CDR2 from the germline V gene are MDHEN and SYDVKM. The CDR3 DNA sequence: TGTGCCAGCAGTTTAGGCACAACTAACTATGGCTACACCTTC. It encodes CASSLGTTNYGYTF.

This rearrangement joins TRBV4-3 to TRBJ1-2; 8 bases align to TRBD1. V was clipped by 0 bases and J by 4 bases; unmatched bases: 7. Germline V gene data show CDR1 as LGHNA and CDR2 as YSLEER. CDR3 length: 16 residues. The CDR3 protein is CASSQDEGQGIYGYTF. The CDR3 coding sequence is TGCGCCAGCAGCCAAGACGAAGGACAGGGCATCTATGGCTACACCTTC.

The V and J genes are TRBV27 and TRBJ1-2, with D perhaps matching TRBD1 (6 bases). V lost 5 bases and J 4 bases, leaving 11 bases between the germline ends. The CDR3 has 13 residues. Germline V gene sequence: CDR1 MNHEY, CDR2 SMNVEV (reference sequence). CDR3 sequence reads: CASSPTGLYGYTF. CDR3 bases: TGTGCCAGCAGTCCTACAGGGCTCTATGGCTACACCTTC.

The V call is TRBV6-5, the J call TRBJ1-5; D gene unclear. Per germline, CDR1 MNHEY and CDR2 SVGAGI. Trimming removed 4 bases at V and 10 bases at J, with 11 bases between. This CDR3 region has 12 residues. The CDR3 loop is CASSSPSSPQHF. The DNA of the CDR3 is TGTGCCAGCAGTTCCCCGTCAAGCCCCCAGCATTTT.